This T cell receptor beta chain was recorded in a study of cytomegalovirus exposure and HLA in healthy donors. Study results and caveats: As a later analysis revealed, the rate of TCR association differed by HLA locus, with DRB1 most and HLA-C fewest. Reported performance of the classifier showed diagnosis of cytomegalovirus status with high specificity and sensitivity. Further analysis, carried out later, found HLA-associated TCR beta chains more clonally expanded than equally common other chains. The productive fraction for most TCR beta V segments was about 87% or about 30% in an earlier analysis.

With 60 Vbeta and 13 Jbeta primers, the PCR was carried out. Assay used: immunoSEQ multiplex PCR; TCRdb lists only in-frame clones, some missing. Seen here are 90,000 to 150,000 clones, around 80% observed once, and the top ten hold over 0.2%. This clone was detected once. Its specificity is not known. The sequence was collected from a middle-aged man in good health and CMV-seronegative. The sample comprised PBMCs.

Here the CDR3 reads CASSQVKDRLGNTIYF. In DNA form, the CDR3 reads TGCGCCAGCAGCCAAGTAAAGGACAGGCTCGGAAACACCATATATTTT. The rearrangement uses TRBV4-1 and TRBJ1-3, with 7 bases matching TRBD1. V lost 1 base and J lost 4; bases outside the gene matches: 7. The germline CDR1 and CDR2 sequences are MGHRA and YSYEKL. This CDR3 spans 16 amino acids.